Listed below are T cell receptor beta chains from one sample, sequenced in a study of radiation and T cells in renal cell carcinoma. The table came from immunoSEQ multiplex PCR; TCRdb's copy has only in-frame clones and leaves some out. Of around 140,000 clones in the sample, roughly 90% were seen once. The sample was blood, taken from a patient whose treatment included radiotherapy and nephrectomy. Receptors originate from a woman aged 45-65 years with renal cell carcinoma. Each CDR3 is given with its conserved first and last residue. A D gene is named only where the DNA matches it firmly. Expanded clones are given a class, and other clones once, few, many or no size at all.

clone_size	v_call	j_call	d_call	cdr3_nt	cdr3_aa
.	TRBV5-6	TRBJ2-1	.	TGTGCCAGCAGCTTAACGGGGAGGACCAGGACCCGAAGCAGTTTCTTC	CASSLTGRTRTRSSFF
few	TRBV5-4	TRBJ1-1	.	TGTGCCAGCAGCAGGTGGGGAGGGATATTGAACACTGAAGCTTTCTTT	CASSRWGGILNTEAFF
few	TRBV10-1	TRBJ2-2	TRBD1	TGCGCCAGCAGTGATGCCGGGACAGGGCACACCGGGGAGCTGTTTTTT	CASSDAGTGHTGELFF
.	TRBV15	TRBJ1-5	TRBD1	TGTGCCACCAGCAGATCCCTGGCAGGGGGGGCGAGTCAGCCCCAGCATTTT	CATSRSLAGGASQPQHF
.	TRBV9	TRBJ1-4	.	TGTGCCACCCTGGGACGGGCGACTGAAAAACTGTTTTTT	CATLGRATEKLFF
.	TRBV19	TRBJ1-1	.	TGTGCCAGTAGTATTTGGGTTCCGGGCAATCCGAACACTGAAGCTTTCTTT	CASSIWVPGNPNTEAFF
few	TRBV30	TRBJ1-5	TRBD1	TGTGCCTGGACGCGACAGGGGTACAATCAGCCCCAGCATTTT	CAWTRQGYNQPQHF
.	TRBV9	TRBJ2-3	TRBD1	TGTGCCAGCAGCGTAGGACAGGGGCCTACAGATACGCAGTATTTT	CASSVGQGPTDTQYF
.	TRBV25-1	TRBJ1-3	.	TGTGCCAGCAGCTTGGGGTCTGGAAACACCATATATTTT	CASSLGSGNTIYF
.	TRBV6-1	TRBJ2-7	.	TGTGCCAGCAGTGATTCGGGGGGCCACGAGCAGTACTTC	CASSDSGGHEQYF
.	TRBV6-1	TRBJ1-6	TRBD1	TGTGCCGGAAAGCAGGGGGCGAATTCACCCCTCCACTTT	CAGKQGANSPLHF
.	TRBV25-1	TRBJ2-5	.	TGTGCCAGCAGTCTGACTGCTCGAGAGACCCAGTACTTC	CASSLTARETQYF
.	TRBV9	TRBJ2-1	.	TGTGCCAGCAGCGCCGACGGGCTAGCGTACAATGAGCAGTTCTTC	CASSADGLAYNEQFF
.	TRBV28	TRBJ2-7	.	TGTGCCAGCAGCCGACCGGGGAGAGGCGAGCAGTACTTC	CASSRPGRGEQYF
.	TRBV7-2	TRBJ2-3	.	TGTGCCAGCAGAAATTCGGGCACAGATACGCAGTATTTT	CASRNSGTDTQYF
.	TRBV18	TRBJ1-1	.	TGTGCCAGCTCACCGACCAACTCGCCGGCAAACACTGAAGCTTTCTTT	CASSPTNSPANTEAFF
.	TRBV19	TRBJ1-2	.	TGTGCCAGTAGTATCCCGGGGAGCTATGGCTACACCTTC	CASSIPGSYGYTF
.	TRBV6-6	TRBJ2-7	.	TGTGCCAGCAGGGACACCTACGAGCAGTACTTC	CASRDTYEQYF
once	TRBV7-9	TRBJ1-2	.	TGTGCCAGCAGCCAAGGGACCGACTCACTCTATGGCTACACCTTC	CASSQGTDSLYGYTF
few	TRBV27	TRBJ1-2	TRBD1	TGTGCCAGCAGTGGACAGGCTAACTATGGCTACACCTTC	CASSGQANYGYTF
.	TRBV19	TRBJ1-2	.	TGTGCCAGTAGTATAGCCCGGCGCTCCTTGCGGACGGGTCCGGGGTATGGCTACACCTTC	CASSIARRSLRTGPGYGYTF
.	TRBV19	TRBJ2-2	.	TGTGCCAGTAGTATGGTCCAATCCACCGGGGAGCTGTTTTTT	CASSMVQSTGELFF
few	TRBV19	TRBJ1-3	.	TGTGCCAGTTCGCGGGGGCTAACAAGCTCTGGAAACACCATATATTTT	CASSRGLTSSGNTIYF
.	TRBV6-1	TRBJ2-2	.	TGTGCCAGCAGTGAAGGGCTTGCGTTAAACACCGGGGAGCTGTTTTTT	CASSEGLALNTGELFF
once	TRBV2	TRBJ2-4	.	TGTGCCAGCAGGGAAGCGGATAACATTCAGTACTTC	CASREADNIQYF
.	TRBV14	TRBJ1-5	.	TGTGCCAGCAGCCACCAAACAGGGCAGCCCCAGCATTTT	CASSHQTGQPQHF
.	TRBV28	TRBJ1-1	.	TGTGCCAGCATTGGGGGGCTCGACACTGAAGCTTTCTTT	CASIGGLDTEAFF
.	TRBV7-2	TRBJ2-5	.	TGTGCCAGCAGCTCCCGGGACACCATGGGAGAGACCCAGTACTTC	CASSSRDTMGETQYF
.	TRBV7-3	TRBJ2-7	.	TGTGCCAGCAGCTTATCTTTGGAAGGCGAGCAGTACTTC	CASSLSLEGEQYF
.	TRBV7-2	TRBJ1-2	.	TGTGCCAGCAGCTTAGGGGGCCCCGATTTTGGTGGCTACACCTTC	CASSLGGPDFGGYTF
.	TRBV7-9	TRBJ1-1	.	TGTGCCAGCAGCGAGTCAGGGTCGAGCACTGAAGCTTTCTTT	CASSESGSSTEAFF
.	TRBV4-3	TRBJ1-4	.	TGCGCCAGCAGCCAAGATCCCCAGGGAGGGGAAAAACTGTTTTTT	CASSQDPQGGEKLFF
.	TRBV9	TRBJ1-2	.	TGTGCCAGCAATTCTGGGATCAACTATGGCTACACCTTC	CASNSGINYGYTF
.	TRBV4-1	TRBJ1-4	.	TGCGCCGGCTCCGCGGGGCGCGAAGAAAAACTGTTTTTT	CAGSAGREEKLFF
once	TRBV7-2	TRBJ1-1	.	TGTGCCAGCAGCTTCCATGGAGGGATGAACACTGAAGCTTTCTTT	CASSFHGGMNTEAFF
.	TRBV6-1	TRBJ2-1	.	TGTGCCAGCAGTGTAGGAGGAGCGGACGGGGATGAGCAGTTCTTC	CASSVGGADGDEQFF
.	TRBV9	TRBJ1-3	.	TGTGCCAGCAGCGGCCAAGGTGCTGGAAACACCATATATTTT	CASSGQGAGNTIYF
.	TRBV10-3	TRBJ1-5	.	TGTGCCATCAGCGATCTGAGAGGAAGCAATCAGCCCCAGCATTTT	CAISDLRGSNQPQHF
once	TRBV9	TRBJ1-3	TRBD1	TGTGCCAGCACCGAAACGACAGGGGCTAGCTCTGGAAACACCATATATTTT	CASTETTGASSGNTIYF
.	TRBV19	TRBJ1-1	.	TGTGCCAGTAGTACCCTCGGGCTGGGTGCTGAAGCTTTCTTT	CASSTLGLGAEAFF
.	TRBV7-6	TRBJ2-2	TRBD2	TGTGCCAGCAGCTTAGGGACTAGCGGGACGTCCGGGGAGCTGTTTTTT	CASSLGTSGTSGELFF
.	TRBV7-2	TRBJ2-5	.	TGTGCCAGCAGCTTCGGTCGAGAGACCCAGTACTTC	CASSFGRETQYF
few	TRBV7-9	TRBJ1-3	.	TGTGCCAGCACCCGTAGGGATCTCACCATATATTTT	CASTRRDLTIYF
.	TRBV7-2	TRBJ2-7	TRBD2	TGTGCCAGCAGAATTAGCGGGAGGGAATTTTACGAGCAGTACTTC	CASRISGREFYEQYF
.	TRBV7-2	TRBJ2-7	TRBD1	TGTGCCAGCAAAGGGGGCCCCTACGAGCAGTACTTC	CASKGGPYEQYF
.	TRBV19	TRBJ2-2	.	TGTGCCAGTACGAACACCGGGGAGCTGTTTTTT	CASTNTGELFF
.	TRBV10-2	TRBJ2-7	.	TGCGCCAGCAGTGAGACCCCCCCCGGGCAGTACTTC	CASSETPPGQYF
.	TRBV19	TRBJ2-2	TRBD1	TGTGCCAGTAGTATTGGGACAGGGGGCACCGGGGAGCTGTTTTTT	CASSIGTGGTGELFF
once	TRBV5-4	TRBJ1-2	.	TGTGCCAGCAGCTTGACGACAGATGCTAACTATGGCTACACCTTC	CASSLTTDANYGYTF
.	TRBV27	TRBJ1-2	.	TGTGCCAGCAGTTTCCTACAGGGTAACTATGGCTACACCTTC	CASSFLQGNYGYTF
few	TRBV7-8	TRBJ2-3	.	TGTGCCAGCAGCTTAGCGGGAGCGGAGACAGATACGCAGTATTTT	CASSLAGAETDTQYF